The next 25 T cell receptor beta chains were all read from a single sample in a study of OX40 agonist ivuxolimab in advanced cancers. Here immunoSEQ multiplex PCR was the method, and the copy in TCRdb shows in-frame clones only, minus some. The sample records some 42,000 clones, around 84% being singletons. Sequenced material: CD4+ or CD8+ T cells sorted from blood, taken in a trial of the OX40 agonist ivuxolimab. These receptors came from an adult with an advanced solid tumor such as melanoma, head and neck, liver or kidney cancer.

Comment on this clone: This could be a read error, since a much larger clone is one nucleotide away. The sample contains more than one DNA sequence encoding this CDR3. The gene calls are TRBV5-6 and TRBJ2-2; unclear D gene. Germline lookup yields CDR1 SGHDT and CDR2 YYEEEE. This CDR3 is built from 14 residues. CDR3 loop: CASRYRDPTGELFF. The CDR3 coding sequence is TGCGCCAGCCGTTACAGAGACCCCACCGGGGAGCTGTTTTTT.

The chain couples TRBV6-5 to TRBJ1-2; 9 nucleotides line up with TRBD1. The length of the CDR3 is 14 residues. Germline V CDR1 and CDR2: MNHEY, SVGAGI. Trimming cost V 6 bases and J 6 bases; bases outside gene matches: 8. CDR3 coding DNA: TGTGCCAGCAGCCACGAAGGACAGGGGAATGGCTACACCTTC. It translates to CASSHEGQGNGYTF.

The chain links TRBV9 to TRBJ2-5; the match to TRBD2 covers 8 bases. J lost 5 bases, V lost 4 bases, and 7 bases had no gene match. The CDR3 spans 14 residues. Per germline, CDR1 SGDLS and CDR2 YYNGEE. Written as DNA, the CDR3 is TGTGCCAGCAGCAAAGCGGGGGCCCAGGAGACCCAGTACTTC. This gives the protein CASSKAGAQETQYF. The complete variable domain, with remaining parts taken from reference TRBV9 and TRBJ2-5, reads DSGVTQTPKHLITATGQRVTLRCSPRSGDLSVYWYQQSLDQGLQFLIQYYNGEERAKGNILERFSAQQFPDLHSELNLSSLELGDSALYFCASSKAGAQETQYFGPGTRLLVL.

The chain has TRBV7-8 and TRBJ2-5; D unclear. V was trimmed by 0 bases and J by 3 bases, leaving 5 bases between them. There are 13 residues in the CDR3. Looked up from germline, CDR1 is SGHVS and CDR2 is FQNEAQ. The DNA for the CDR3 is TGTGCCAGCAGCTTAGCGCCCGAAGAGACCCAGTACTTC. Protein sequence: CASSLAPEETQYF. Complete variable domain (other parts from reference TRBV7-8 and TRBJ2-5): GAGVSQSPRYKVAKRGQDVALRCDPISGHVSLFWYQQALGQGPEFLTYFQNEAQLDKSGLPSDRFFAERPEGSVSTLKIQRTQQEDSAVYLCASSLAPEETQYFGPGTRLLVL.

The chain links TRBV29-1 to TRBJ2-2; unclear D gene. Trimming cost V 1 base and J 1 base, with 7 bases left between them. Germline V gives CDR1 SQVTM, CDR2 ANQGSEA. The CDR3 runs to 14 residues. CDR3 amino acids: CSVEGYQNTGELFF. The CDR3 nucleotides read TGCAGCGTTGAAGGGTACCAGAACACCGGGGAGCTGTTTTTT.

The chain employs TRBV25-1 and TRBJ2-1; D is possibly TRBD2 (6 bases). The ends were cut back, 5 bases at V and 5 bases at J, with 16 bases in the middle. Germline CDR1 is MGHDK and CDR2 is SYGVNS. The CDR3 has 15 residues. The CDR3 here is CASSHRGLLHNEQFF. The CDR3 region has the DNA TGTGCCAGCAGTCACCGGGGACTTTTACACAATGAGCAGTTCTTC.

In nucleotides, the CDR3 is TGTGCCAGTAGTATACTAGCGGGGGGCCTACCGGGGGTTGAGCAGTTCTTC. It translates to CASSILAGGLPGVEQFF. This sequence joins TRBV19 and TRBJ2-1; 11 bases are shared with TRBD2. CDR3 size: 17 residues. The germline CDR1 and CDR2 sequences are LNHDA and SQIVND (reference sequence). Unmatched junction bases numbered 12, after V lost 2 bases and J lost 9 bases.

This clone was seen only once. CDR3 nucleotide sequence: TGCAGTGCTAGAAAGGTTGGCGAGCAGTACTTC. Its translation is CSARKVGEQYF. The chain joins TRBV20-1 to TRBJ2-7; D not certain. Germline CDR1 is DFQATT and CDR2 is SNEGSKA (reference sequence). The CDR3 consists of 11 residues. V was shortened by 2 bases and J by 6 bases, with 8 bases between the two germline ends.

This clone was counted between two and nine times. Other DNA variants within this sample encode the same CDR3. V gene TRBV7-2 combines with J gene TRBJ1-6, with D possibly being TRBD1 (5 bases). Germline V lookup: CDR1 SGHTA, CDR2 FQGNSA. This CDR3 is 15 amino acids long. Trimming took off 0 bases at V and 6 bases at J, with 9 bases between the two ends. As DNA, the CDR3 is TGTGCCAGCAGCTTAGCGTGGGACCTTAATTCACCCCTCCACTTT. Protein sequence: CASSLAWDLNSPLHF.

The CDR3 reads CASSQLGQGIMNTEAFF. The CDR3 region has the DNA TGCGCCAGCAGCCAACTGGGACAGGGGATAATGAACACTGAAGCTTTCTTT. The rearrangement uses TRBV4-1 and TRBJ1-1, with 10 nucleotides matching TRBD1. J was trimmed by 0 bases and V by 2 bases; bases with no gene match: 6. CDR1 is MGHRA and CDR2 is YSYEKL in the germline V gene. CDR3 length equals 17 residues.

This clone occurred once. The V gene is TRBV28, the J gene TRBJ2-2, with 7 nucleotides matching TRBD2. Trimming took 5 bases from V and 7 from J; bases not matched to a gene: 10. The CDR3 is 15 amino acids. Germline V gives CDR1 MDHEN, CDR2 SYDVKM. The CDR3 sequence is CASSDPEPGGGELFF. The DNA for the CDR3 is TGTGCCAGCAGTGACCCAGAGCCGGGGGGCGGGGAGCTGTTTTTT. Drawing the rest from reference TRBV28 and TRBJ2-2, the complete variable domain is DVKVTQSSRYLVKRTGEKVFLECVQDMDHENMFWYRQDPGLGLRLIYFSYDVKMKEKGDIPEGYSVSREKKERFSLILESASTNQTSMYLCASSDPEPGGGELFFGEGSRLTVL.

The rearrangement uses TRBV28 and TRBJ2-1, with D unclear. Germline values: CDR1 MDHEN, CDR2 SYDVKM. The CDR3 contains 13 residues. Deletions cut 5 bases from V and 3 bases from J, with 8 bases between. The CDR3 loop is CASSLTVYNEQFF. In DNA, the CDR3 is TGTGCCAGCAGTCTTACAGTCTACAATGAGCAGTTCTTC.

The count of this clone is one. This CDR3 is CASSGSGGANTGELFF. DNA of the CDR3: TGTGCCAGCAGTGGATCAGGGGGCGCGAACACCGGGGAGCTGTTTTTT. The V and J genes are TRBV2 and TRBJ2-2; TRBD1 matches 8 bases. CDR1 and CDR2 (germline): SNHLY, FYNNEI. V lost 4 bases to trimming and J lost 0 bases; unmatched junction nucleotides: 4. This CDR3 contains 16 residues.

This clone was picked up one time. The V gene is TRBV4-3, the J gene TRBJ1-2; the match to TRBD1 covers 9 bases. V dropped 1 base and J dropped 5; count of bases not matched to a gene: 5. This CDR3 has 15 amino acids. Germline V lookup: CDR1 LGHNA, CDR2 YSLEER. The CDR3 nucleotides read TGCGCCAGCAGCCAAGGGACAGGGGAGAGGTATGGCTACACCTTC. It yields the protein CASSQGTGERYGYTF.

This chain joins TRBV6-5 and TRBJ2-1, with D perhaps TRBD1 (5 bases). The V and J ends lost 6 bases and 3 bases respectively, with 15 bases between them. CDR3 size: 15 residues. Germline V gives CDR1 MNHEY, CDR2 SVGAGI. CDR3 bases: TGTGCCAGCAGCGACAGCTACCTTCTCTACAATGAGCAGTTCTTC. Protein: CASSDSYLLYNEQFF.

V gene TRBV27 combines with J gene TRBJ2-5; tentatively, D is TRBD2 (5 bases). The CDR3 length is 14 residues. V shed 6 bases and J shed 4 bases, with 15 bases lying between them. The germline CDR1 and CDR2 sequences are MNHEY and SMNVEV (reference sequence). DNA of the CDR3: TGTGCCAGCAGCCCTTCAGTCGCGGGAGAGACCCAGTACTTC. It specifies CASSPSVAGETQYF.

V is TRBV5-5 and J is TRBJ1-2; D not certain. The CDR3 runs to 14 residues. Trimming removed 2 bases from V and 6 bases from J, with 14 bases in between. The germline CDR1 and CDR2 sequences are SGHKS and YYEKEE (reference sequence). CDR3 sequence reads: CASSLPAAIHGYTF. The CDR3 nucleotides read TGTGCCAGCAGCTTACCGGCCGCGATTCATGGCTACACCTTC.

J is TRBJ1-5 and V is TRBV19; D not resolved. The germline V gene has CDR1 LNHDA and CDR2 SQIVND (reference sequence). The CDR3 is 13 residues long. Trimming removed 0 bases from V and 7 bases from J, with 7 bases in between. The CDR3 DNA follows: TGTGCCAGTAGTATAGAGGGAGGGCAGCCCCAGCATTTT. Protein product: CASSIEGGQPQHF.

This chain joins TRBV7-9 and TRBJ1-5; no definite D call. The germline V and J ends were trimmed by 0 bases and 5 bases, with 14 bases remaining between them. CDR3 length equals 16 residues. CDR1 and CDR2 (germline): SEHNR, FQNEAQ (reference sequence). In DNA, the CDR3 is TGTGCCAGCAGCTTAGCGCCGGGCATTAAGGATCAGCCCCAGCATTTT. This sequence encodes CASSLAPGIKDQPQHF.

The V and J genes are TRBV6-6 and TRBJ2-7; perhaps TRBD2 as D (5 bases). The CDR3 spans 12 residues. Germline lookup yields CDR1 MNHNY and CDR2 SVGAGI (reference sequence). The V end was cut by 7 bases, the J end by 0 bases, with 7 bases between. The CDR3, as DNA: TGTGCCAGCACCGGGATCTCCTACGAGCAGTACTTC. It is translated as CASTGISYEQYF.

This chain links TRBV28 with TRBJ1-3; D remains unclear. Per germline, CDR1 MDHEN and CDR2 SYDVKM. This CDR3 is built from 15 residues. Trimming removed 6 bases at V and 3 bases at J, with 15 bases between. The CDR3 DNA is TGTGCCAGCAGCTCCCCGGGCACTTTTGGAAACACCATATATTTT. Protein sequence: CASSSPGTFGNTIYF.

The V call is TRBV2, the J call TRBJ2-3; D perhaps matches TRBD1 (5 bases). V gave up 5 bases and J gave up 4 bases, with 19 bases separating them. The CDR3 has 16 amino acids. CDR1 and CDR2 (germline): SNHLY, FYNNEI. CDR3 nucleotides: TGTGCCAGCAGTATCTCGAAGGGGTCTATCGCAGATACGCAGTATTTT. This encodes CASSISKGSIADTQYF.

The gene calls are TRBV29-1 and TRBJ1-2; weak D call: TRBD1 (5 bases). The CDR3 is 13 amino acids. V was clipped by 4 bases and J by 3 bases, with 12 bases between them. Per the germline V gene, CDR1 is SQVTM and CDR2 is ANQGSEA. DNA for the CDR3: TGCAGCGTTGTGCTGGGGGGAGACTATGGCTACACCTTC. Translating it yields CSVVLGGDYGYTF.

The V call is TRBV5-4, the J call TRBJ1-1; maybe TRBD1 (5 bases). The ends were cut back, 0 bases at V and 5 bases at J, with 14 bases in the middle. This CDR3 is 15 amino acids long. Per germline, CDR1 SGHNT and CDR2 YYREEE (reference sequence). The CDR3 sequence: CASSLGREGTTEAFF. DNA for the CDR3: TGTGCCAGCAGCTTGGGCAGGGAGGGGACTACTGAAGCTTTCTTT.

This clone has only one observation. The chain uses TRBV4-3 and TRBJ1-2; D is uncertain. This CDR3 is 16 amino acids long. V was trimmed by 0 bases and J by 1 base, leaving 12 bases between them. CDR1 LGHNA and CDR2 YSLEER come from the germline V gene. In DNA, the CDR3 is TGCGCCAGCAGCCAAGATGGCACGAGTCGTAACTATGGCTACACCTTC. Translation gives CASSQDGTSRNYGYTF.